The next 24 T cell receptor beta chains were all read from a single sample in a study of T cell responses to AZD1222 COVID-19 vaccine. Repertoires were generated with immunoSEQ multiplex PCR, while TCRdb's copy carries only in-frame clones and drops some. The repertoire holds about 120,000 clones, 85% to 90% seen once, with approximately 10% in the top ten. The sequenced sample was peripheral blood, obtained on day 0 of AZD1222 vaccination. These receptors were obtained from an adult in good health.

The chain employs TRBV5-1 and TRBJ1-1, with a possible D match to TRBD1 (6 bases). From germline, CDR1 is SGHRS and CDR2 YFSETQ. Trimming removed 3 bases from V and 3 bases from J, with 18 bases in between. The CDR3 runs to 16 residues. Here the CDR3 reads CASSWDPGGPDTEAFF. The CDR3 nucleotides are TGCGCCAGCAGCTGGGACCCCGGGGGGCCGGACACTGAAGCTTTCTTT. The complete variable domain, with remaining parts taken from reference TRBV5-1 and TRBJ1-1, reads KAGVTQTPRYLIKTRGQQVTLSCSPISGHRSVSWYQQTPGQGLQFLFEYFSETQRNKGNFPGRFSGRQFSNSRSEMNVSTLELGDSALYLCASSWDPGGPDTEAFFGQGTRLTVV.

This chain connects TRBV25-1 to TRBJ1-2; no clear D. The CDR3 contains 14 residues. Between the trimmed V and J ends, which lost 1 base and 4 bases, there was a span of 10 bases. From germline, CDR1 is MGHDK and CDR2 SYGVNS. CDR3 protein: CASSESGRFYGYTF. As DNA, the CDR3 is TGTGCCAGCAGTGAATCCGGCAGATTCTATGGCTACACCTTC.

This chain connects TRBV6-1 to TRBJ1-4; 7 bases are a match to TRBD1. Germline CDR1 reads MNHNS; CDR2 reads SASEGT. J gave up 12 bases and V 1 base, and 8 bases lay outside the gene matches. The CDR3 sequence is 14 residues long. The CDR3: CASSEVLNRGELFF. In DNA form, the CDR3 reads TGTGCCAGCAGTGAAGTCCTCAACAGGGGAGAACTGTTTTTT.

This chain uses TRBV27 with TRBJ1-5; D is ambiguous. Per the germline V gene, CDR1 is MNHEY and CDR2 is SMNVEV (reference sequence). This CDR3 has 15 residues. Trimming shortened V by 2 bases and J by 0 bases, and 8 bases separated the two germline ends. The CDR3 DNA follows: TGTGCCAGCAGTTTAGGGAAGTATAGCAATCAGCCCCAGCATTTT. Translating gives CASSLGKYSNQPQHF.

The V gene is TRBV19, the J gene TRBJ1-3, with D tentatively TRBD1 (6 bases). The CDR3 extends over 16 amino acids. Trimming took 5 bases from V and 7 from J, leaving 21 bases between them. Germline V lookup: CDR1 LNHDA, CDR2 SQIVND (reference sequence). CDR3 nucleotide sequence: TGTGCCAGTAGTGCAGGGGCACCAATCCCCGGGAACACCATATATTTT. Translation: CASSAGAPIPGNTIYF.

The chain employs TRBV7-6 and TRBJ2-2; a possible D gene is TRBD1 (5 bases). From germline, CDR1 is SGHVS and CDR2 FNYEAQ. The CDR3 runs 14 residues. Between the trimmed V and J ends, which lost 1 base and 3 bases, there was a span of 6 bases. This chain's CDR3 is CASSLGQYTGELFF. The CDR3 coding sequence is TGTGCCAGCAGCTTAGGACAGTACACCGGGGAGCTGTTTTTT. Drawing the rest from reference TRBV7-6 and TRBJ2-2, the complete variable domain is GAGVSQSPRYKVTKRGQDVALRCDPISGHVSLYWYRQALGQGPEFLTYFNYEAQQDKSGLPNDRFSAERPEGSISTLTIQRTEQRDSAMYRCASSLGQYTGELFFGEGSRLTVL.

The genes are TRBV10-3 and TRBJ2-2; D not resolved. V was cut by 1 base and J by 2 bases, with 5 bases left in between. From germline, CDR1 is ENHRY and CDR2 SYGVKD. CDR3 length: 14 residues. DNA of the CDR3: TGTGCCATCAGTGAGTTTTCCAACACCGGGGAGCTGTTTTTT. It translates to CAISEFSNTGELFF.

The chain employs TRBV19 and TRBJ1-1; TRBD1 matches at 7 bases. CDR3 size: 14 residues. The germline CDR1 and CDR2 sequences are LNHDA and SQIVND (reference sequence). J lost 2 bases, V lost 6 bases, and 6 bases had no gene match. CDR3 sequence: CASSPTGPNTEAFF. DNA for the CDR3: TGTGCCAGTAGCCCGACAGGGCCCAACACTGAAGCTTTCTTT.

The chain links TRBV6-5 to TRBJ2-7; TRBD2 agrees at 8 bases. J lost 6 bases, V lost 7 bases, and 8 bases had no gene match. Germline assignment: CDR1 MNHEY and CDR2 SVGAGI. The CDR3 extends over 13 amino acids. The CDR3, as DNA: TGTGCCAGCACATTGCGGGGGGTCGGCGAGCAGTACTTC. Its protein product is CASTLRGVGEQYF.

The chain links TRBV19 to TRBJ2-7; D gene ambiguous. Trimming left V 3 bases short and J 0 bases short, with 12 bases between. The CDR3 extends over 15 amino acids. Germline values: CDR1 LNHDA, CDR2 SQIVND (reference sequence). The CDR3 protein is CASSIGRSSSYEQYF. The CDR3 region has the DNA TGTGCCAGTAGTATTGGCAGGTCCTCCTCCTACGAGCAGTACTTC.

This clone was found once. The chain employs TRBV5-4 and TRBJ1-3; D gene uncertain. Trimming took off 2 bases at V and 0 bases at J, with 9 bases between the two ends. The CDR3 has 15 residues. Germline V gene lookup returns CDR1 SGHNT and CDR2 YYREEE (reference sequence). CDR3 loop: CASSFGQLSGNTIYF. The CDR3 DNA is TGTGCCAGCAGCTTCGGGCAGCTCTCTGGAAACACCATATATTTT.

The V gene is TRBV7-3, the J gene TRBJ1-1, with D hard to call. V was shortened by 2 bases and J by 1 base, with 5 bases between the two germline ends. Germline lookup yields CDR1 SGHTA and CDR2 FQGTGA. This CDR3 comprises 13 residues. CDR3 DNA sequence: TGTGCCAGCAGCTTATTTCCGAACACTGAAGCTTTCTTT. Translated, it gives CASSLFPNTEAFF.

The chain links TRBV14 to TRBJ2-6; 11 bases are shared with TRBD2. Germline V gene sequence: CDR1 SGHDN, CDR2 FVKESK. The CDR3 runs to 18 residues. The V gene end was trimmed by 3 bases and the J gene end by 4 bases; junction bases not matched to a gene: 8. The CDR3 region has the DNA TGTGCCAGCAGCCATTGGCTAGCGGGAGGCCCAGGGGCCAACGTCCTGACTTTC. It encodes CASSHWLAGGPGANVLTF. Full variable domain (missing parts from reference TRBV14 and TRBJ2-6): EAGVTQFPSHSVIEKGQTVTLRCDPISGHDNLYWYRRVMGKEIKFLLHFVKESKQDESGMPNNRFLAERTGGTYSTLKVQPAELEDSGVYFCASSHWLAGGPGANVLTFGAGSRLTVL.

The chain recombines TRBV6-5 with TRBJ2-7; D is uncertain. The CDR3 spans 13 residues. V was clipped by 4 bases and J by 2 bases, with 9 bases between them. The germline CDR1 and CDR2 sequences are MNHEY and SVGAGI. The CDR3 reads CASSSPATYEQYF. The CDR3 region has the DNA TGTGCCAGCAGTTCCCCAGCCACCTACGAGCAGTACTTC.

CDR3 coding DNA: TGTGCCAGCAGCTGGGGGCAGGGACGTCAGCCCCAGCATTTT. As protein: CASSWGQGRQPQHF. The chain uses TRBV5-6 and TRBJ1-5, with D possibly TRBD1 on 6 matching bases. V was cut by 3 bases and J by 6 bases, with 13 bases left in between. The CDR3 runs to 14 residues. From germline, CDR1 is SGHDT and CDR2 YYEEEE.

This chain joins TRBV18 and TRBJ1-6; D possibly corresponds to TRBD1 (6 bases). CDR1 and CDR2 (germline): KGHSH, LQKENI. The V and J ends lost 3 bases and 10 bases respectively, with 22 bases between them. The CDR3 has 17 residues. CDR3 coding DNA: TGTGCCAGCTCACCTCAGCAGGCAGGGGAAGGTCGATCACCCCTCCACTTT. This gives the protein CASSPQQAGEGRSPLHF.

The chain links TRBV6-5 to TRBJ1-5, with TRBD1 matching over 8 bases. V gave up 0 bases and J gave up 4 bases; unmatched junction bases: 5. CDR1 and CDR2 (germline): MNHEY, SVGAGI. This CDR3 is built from 16 residues. Here the CDR3 reads CASSYSDRGSNQPQHF. CDR3 nucleotide sequence: TGTGCCAGCAGTTACTCTGACAGGGGATCGAATCAGCCCCAGCATTTT.

The V call is TRBV28, the J call TRBJ2-2, with a tentative D call TRBD1 (6 bases). Trimming cost V 6 bases and J 0 bases, with 14 bases left between them. Germline CDR1 and CDR2: MDHEN and SYDVKM. This CDR3 contains 16 residues. The CDR3 region is CASRLTGTANTGELFF. The CDR3 coding sequence is TGTGCCAGCAGGTTAACAGGGACCGCGAACACCGGGGAGCTGTTTTTT.

This rearrangement joins TRBV7-2 to TRBJ2-7; 8 bases map to TRBD1. V lost 1 base, J lost 7 bases, and 6 bases stayed unmatched. CDR1 is SGHTA and CDR2 is FQGNSA in the germline V gene. This CDR3 spans 14 amino acids. The CDR3 DNA reads TGTGCCAGCAGCTTAGGGGACAGGATGGGTGAGCAGTACTTC. This codes for CASSLGDRMGEQYF.

This clone was picked up one time. This chain joins TRBV28 and TRBJ1-4; the match to TRBD1 covers 7 bases. J was trimmed by 3 bases and V by 11 bases; bases with no gene match: 9. This CDR3 region has 14 residues. Germline-derived CDR1 and CDR2 are MDHEN and SYDVKM. CDR3 protein: CAGRGGSPNEKLFF. The CDR3 DNA follows: TGTGCCGGACGAGGGGGCTCCCCTAATGAAAAACTGTTTTTT.

The V call is TRBV7-3, the J call TRBJ2-5; D possibly uses TRBD1 or TRBD2 (6 bases each). The CDR3 has 14 residues. V lost 3 bases and J lost 2, with 10 bases in between. Looked up from germline, CDR1 is SGHTA and CDR2 is FQGTGA. The CDR3 nucleotides are TGTGCCAGCAGCTTTCAAGGGGGGCAAGAGACCCAGTACTTC. Its protein product is CASSFQGGQETQYF. Filled out from reference TRBV7-3 and TRBJ2-5, the complete variable domain reads GAGVSQTPSNKVTEKGKYVELRCDPISGHTALYWYRQSLGQGPEFLIYFQGTGAADDSGLPNDRFFAVRPEGSVSTLKIQRTERGDSAVYLCASSFQGGQETQYFGPGTRLLVL.

The rearrangement joins TRBV4-1 to TRBJ2-3; D not resolved. The CDR3 sequence is 16 residues long. V was trimmed by 3 bases and J by 6 bases, leaving 19 bases between them. Germline loops: CDR1 MGHRA, CDR2 YSYEKL. This CDR3 is CASSQLDLGFADTQYF. The DNA of the CDR3 is TGCGCCAGCAGCCAGCTAGATTTAGGTTTCGCGGATACGCAGTATTTT.

The chain links TRBV4-1 to TRBJ2-2; 8 bases are a match to TRBD1. The V gene end was trimmed by 2 bases and the J gene end by 6 bases; junction bases not matched to a gene: 11. The CDR3 extends over 17 amino acids. Germline V gene data show CDR1 as MGHRA and CDR2 as YSYEKL. CDR3 sequence: CASSQPRTDRVAGELFF. The CDR3 DNA reads as TGCGCCAGCAGCCAACCCAGAACGGACAGGGTTGCCGGGGAGCTGTTTTTT.

The chain joins TRBV6-5 to TRBJ2-2, with D hard to call. V dropped 7 bases and J dropped 3 bases, with 12 bases sitting between them. The CDR3 consists of 14 residues. Germline V gene data show CDR1 as MNHEY and CDR2 as SVGAGI. CDR3 amino acids: CASTKVQDTGELFF. The CDR3 coding sequence is TGTGCCAGCACGAAGGTTCAGGACACCGGGGAGCTGTTTTTT.